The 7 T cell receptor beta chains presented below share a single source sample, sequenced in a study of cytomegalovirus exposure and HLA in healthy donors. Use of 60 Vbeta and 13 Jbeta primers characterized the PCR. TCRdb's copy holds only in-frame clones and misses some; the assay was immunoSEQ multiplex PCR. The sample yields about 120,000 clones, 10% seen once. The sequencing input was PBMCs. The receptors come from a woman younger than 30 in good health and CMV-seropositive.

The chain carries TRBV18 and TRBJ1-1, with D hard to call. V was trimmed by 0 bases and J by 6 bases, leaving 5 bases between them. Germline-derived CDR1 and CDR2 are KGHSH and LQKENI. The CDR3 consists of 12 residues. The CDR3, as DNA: TGTGCCAGCTCACCACCGGAGGCTGAAGCTTTCTTT. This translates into CASSPPEAEAFF.

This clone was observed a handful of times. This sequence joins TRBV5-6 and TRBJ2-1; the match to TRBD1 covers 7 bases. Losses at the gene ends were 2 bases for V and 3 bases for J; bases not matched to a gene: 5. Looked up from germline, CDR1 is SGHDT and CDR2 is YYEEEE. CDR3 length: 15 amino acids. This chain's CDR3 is CASSLQGLGYNEQFF. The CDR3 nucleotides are TGTGCCAGCAGCTTACAGGGGCTAGGCTACAATGAGCAGTTCTTC.

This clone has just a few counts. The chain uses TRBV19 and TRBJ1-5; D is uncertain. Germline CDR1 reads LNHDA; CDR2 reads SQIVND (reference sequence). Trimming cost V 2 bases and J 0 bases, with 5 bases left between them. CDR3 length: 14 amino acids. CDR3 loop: CASSIFSSNQPQHF. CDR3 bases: TGTGCCAGTAGTATATTCAGTAGCAATCAGCCCCAGCATTTT. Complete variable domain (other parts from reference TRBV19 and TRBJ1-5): DGGITQSPKYLFRKEGQNVTLSCEQNLNHDAMYWYRQDPGQGLRLIYYSQIVNDFQKGDIAEGYSVSREKKESFPLTVTSAQKNPTAFYLCASSIFSSNQPQHFGDGTRLSIL.

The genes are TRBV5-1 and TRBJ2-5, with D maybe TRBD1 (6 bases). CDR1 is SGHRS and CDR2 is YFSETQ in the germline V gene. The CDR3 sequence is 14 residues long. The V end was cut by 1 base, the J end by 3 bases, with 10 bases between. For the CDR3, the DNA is TGCGCCAGCAGCTTGTTTCCAGGGGAAGAGACCCAGTACTTC. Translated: CASSLFPGEETQYF.

CDR3 sequence reads: CASAQEAYEQYF. In DNA form, the CDR3 reads TGCGCCAGCGCTCAGGAGGCCTACGAGCAGTACTTC. The rearrangement links TRBV10-2 to TRBJ2-7, with D possibly being TRBD2 (5 bases). V lost 8 bases, J lost 2 bases, and 10 bases lay in between. CDR1 WSHSY and CDR2 SAAADI come from the germline V gene. The CDR3 is 12 residues long.

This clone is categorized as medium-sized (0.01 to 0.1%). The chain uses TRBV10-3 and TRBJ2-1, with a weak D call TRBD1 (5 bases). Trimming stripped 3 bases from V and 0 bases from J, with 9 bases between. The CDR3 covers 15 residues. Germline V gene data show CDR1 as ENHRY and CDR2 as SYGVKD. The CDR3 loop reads CAISEWGFSYNEQFF. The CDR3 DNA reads TGTGCCATCAGTGAATGGGGCTTCTCCTACAATGAGCAGTTCTTC.

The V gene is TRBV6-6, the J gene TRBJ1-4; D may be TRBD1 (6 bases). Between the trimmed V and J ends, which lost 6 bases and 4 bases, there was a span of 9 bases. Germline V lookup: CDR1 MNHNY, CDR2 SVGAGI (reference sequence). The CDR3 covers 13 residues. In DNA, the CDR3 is TGTGCCAGCAGAAGGACAGTTAATGAAAAACTGTTTTTT. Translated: CASRRTVNEKLFF.